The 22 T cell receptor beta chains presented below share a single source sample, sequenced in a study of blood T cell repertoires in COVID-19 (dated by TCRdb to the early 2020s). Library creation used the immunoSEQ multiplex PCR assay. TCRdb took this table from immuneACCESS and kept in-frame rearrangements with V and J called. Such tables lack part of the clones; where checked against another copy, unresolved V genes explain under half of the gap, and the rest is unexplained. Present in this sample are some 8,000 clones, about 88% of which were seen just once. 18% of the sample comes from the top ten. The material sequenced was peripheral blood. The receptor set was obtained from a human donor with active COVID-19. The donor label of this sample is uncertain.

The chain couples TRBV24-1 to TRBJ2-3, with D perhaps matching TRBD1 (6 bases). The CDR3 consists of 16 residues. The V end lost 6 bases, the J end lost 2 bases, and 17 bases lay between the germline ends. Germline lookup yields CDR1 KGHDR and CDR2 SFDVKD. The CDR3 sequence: CATSYRATSDTDTQYF. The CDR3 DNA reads TGTGCCACCAGTTACAGGGCCACGTCTGACACAGATACGCAGTATTTT.

CDR3 in DNA: TGTGCCAGCAGTTACGCAAACAGCAGAGCTTTCTTT. Translated: CASSYANSRAFF. The rearrangement joins TRBV6-5 to TRBJ1-1, with D unclear. Germline-derived CDR1 and CDR2 are MNHEY and SVGAGI. The CDR3 is 12 residues long. Trimming removed 2 bases from V and 10 bases from J, with 11 bases in between.

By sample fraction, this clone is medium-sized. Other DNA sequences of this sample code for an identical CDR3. The CDR3 region has the DNA TGTGCCAGCAGCGTAAATAGCGGTAACGAGCAGTTCTTC. Residues: CASSVNSGNEQFF. The genes are TRBV9 and TRBJ2-1; maybe TRBD2 (6 bases). Trimming shortened V by 1 base and J by 10 bases, and 12 bases separated the two germline ends. CDR3 size: 13 residues. Per germline, CDR1 SGDLS and CDR2 YYNGEE. Full variable domain (rest looked up from reference TRBV9 and TRBJ2-1): DSGVTQTPKHLITATGQRVTLRCSPRSGDLSVYWYQQSLDQGLQFLIQYYNGEERAKGNILERFSAQQFPDLHSELNLSSLELGDSALYFCASSVNSGNEQFFGPGTRLTVL.

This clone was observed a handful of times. The CDR3, as DNA: TGTGCCAGCAGCTTAGGAGTCCTAGCTAGCACAGATACGCAGTATTTT. Its translation: CASSLGVLASTDTQYF. This chain uses TRBV11-3 with TRBJ2-3; tentative D call: TRBD2 (5 bases). V was cut by 1 base and J by 0 bases, with 11 bases left in between. This CDR3 comprises 16 residues. Germline V gene data show CDR1 as SGHNT and CDR2 as YENEEA.

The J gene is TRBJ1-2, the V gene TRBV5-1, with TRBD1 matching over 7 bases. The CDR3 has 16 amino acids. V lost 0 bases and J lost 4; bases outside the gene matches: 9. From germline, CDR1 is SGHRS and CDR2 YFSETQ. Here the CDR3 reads CASSLGWGQMIYGYTF. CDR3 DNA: TGCGCCAGCAGCTTGGGTTGGGGACAGATGATCTATGGCTACACCTTC.

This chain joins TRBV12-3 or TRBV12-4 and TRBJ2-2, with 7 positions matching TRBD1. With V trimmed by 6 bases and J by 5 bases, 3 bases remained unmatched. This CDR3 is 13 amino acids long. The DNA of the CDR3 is TGTGCCAGCAGGCCGACAGGGACCGGGGAGCTGTTTTTT. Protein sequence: CASRPTGTGELFF.

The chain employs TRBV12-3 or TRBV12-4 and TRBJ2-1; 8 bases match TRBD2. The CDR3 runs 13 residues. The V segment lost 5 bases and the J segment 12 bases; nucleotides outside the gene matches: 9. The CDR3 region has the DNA TGTGCCAGCAGTATAGGACTAGCAGGCAGGCAGTTCTTC. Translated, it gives CASSIGLAGRQFF.

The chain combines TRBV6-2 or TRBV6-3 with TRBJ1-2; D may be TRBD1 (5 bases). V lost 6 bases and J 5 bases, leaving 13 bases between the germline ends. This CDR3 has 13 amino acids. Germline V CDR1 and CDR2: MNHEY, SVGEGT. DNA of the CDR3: TGTGCCAGCAGCCACGACAGCTCTTATGGCTACACCTTC. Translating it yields CASSHDSSYGYTF.

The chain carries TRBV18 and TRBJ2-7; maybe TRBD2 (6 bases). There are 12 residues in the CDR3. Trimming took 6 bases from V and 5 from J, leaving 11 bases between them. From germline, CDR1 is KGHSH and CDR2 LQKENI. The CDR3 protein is CASSTGGNEQYF. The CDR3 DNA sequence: TGTGCCAGCTCGACCGGCGGGAACGAGCAGTACTTC. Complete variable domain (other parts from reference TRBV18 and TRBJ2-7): NAGVMQNPRHLVRRRGQEARLRCSPMKGHSHVYWYRQLPEEGLKFMVYLQKENIIDESGMPKERFSAEFPKEGPSILRIQQVVRGDSAAYFCASSTGGNEQYFGPGTRLTVT.

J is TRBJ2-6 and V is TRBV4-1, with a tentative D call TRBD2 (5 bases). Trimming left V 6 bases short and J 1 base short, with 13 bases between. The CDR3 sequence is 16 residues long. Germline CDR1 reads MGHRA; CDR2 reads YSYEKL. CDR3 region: CASSQRGGSGANVLTF. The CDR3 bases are TGCGCCAGCAGTCAGCGAGGAGGTTCTGGGGCCAACGTCCTGACTTTC.

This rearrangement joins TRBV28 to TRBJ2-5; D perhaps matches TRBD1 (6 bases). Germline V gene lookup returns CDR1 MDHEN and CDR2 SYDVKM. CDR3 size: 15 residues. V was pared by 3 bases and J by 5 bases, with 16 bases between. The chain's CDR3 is CASSFSDSSYETQYF. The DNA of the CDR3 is TGTGCCAGCAGTTTTTCGGACAGTAGCTACGAGACCCAGTACTTC.

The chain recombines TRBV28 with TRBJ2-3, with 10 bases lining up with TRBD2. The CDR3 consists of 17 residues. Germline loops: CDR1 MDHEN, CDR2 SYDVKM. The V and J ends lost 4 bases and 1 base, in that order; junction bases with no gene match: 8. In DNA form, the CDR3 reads TGTGCCAGCAGTTCGGTAAGCGGGAGGGCCGGCACAGATACGCAGTATTTT. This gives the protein CASSSVSGRAGTDTQYF.

The CDR3 reads CATRGTGGGGAFF. CDR3 in DNA: TGTGCCACAAGGGGGACAGGGGGCGGGGGAGCTTTCTTT. This rearrangement joins TRBV28 to TRBJ1-1; 12 nucleotides match TRBD1. The CDR3 contains 13 residues. Germline trimming cut 10 bases from V and 10 bases from J; bases unmatched to any gene: 10. From germline, CDR1 is MDHEN and CDR2 SYDVKM.

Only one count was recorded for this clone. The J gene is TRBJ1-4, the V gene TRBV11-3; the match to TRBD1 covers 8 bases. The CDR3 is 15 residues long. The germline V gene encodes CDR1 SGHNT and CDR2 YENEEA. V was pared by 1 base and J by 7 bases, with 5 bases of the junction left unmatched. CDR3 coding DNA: TGTGCCAGCAGCTTAGGAGGCACAGGGGGTGAAAAACTGTTTTTT. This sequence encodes CASSLGGTGGEKLFF.

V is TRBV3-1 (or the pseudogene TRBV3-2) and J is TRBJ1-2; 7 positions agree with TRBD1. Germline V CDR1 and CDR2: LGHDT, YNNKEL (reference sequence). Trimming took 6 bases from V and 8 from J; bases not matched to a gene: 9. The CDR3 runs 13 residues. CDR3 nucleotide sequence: TGTGCCAGCAGATCAGACAGGGCTGGAGGCTACACCTTC. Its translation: CASRSDRAGGYTF.

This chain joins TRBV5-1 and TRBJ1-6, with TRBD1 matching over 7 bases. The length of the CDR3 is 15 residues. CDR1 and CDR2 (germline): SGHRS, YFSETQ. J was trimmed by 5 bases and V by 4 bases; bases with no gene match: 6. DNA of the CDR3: TGCGCCAGCAGCGCACAGGGGAGCCATAATTCACCCCTCCACTTT. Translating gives CASSAQGSHNSPLHF.

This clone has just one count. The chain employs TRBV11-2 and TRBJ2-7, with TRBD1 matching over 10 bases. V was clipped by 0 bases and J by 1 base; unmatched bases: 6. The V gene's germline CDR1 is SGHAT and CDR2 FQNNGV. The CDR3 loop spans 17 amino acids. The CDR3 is CASSLDRGGQGSYEQYF. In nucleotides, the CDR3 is TGTGCCAGCAGCTTAGATCGTGGGGGACAGGGGTCCTACGAGCAGTACTTC.

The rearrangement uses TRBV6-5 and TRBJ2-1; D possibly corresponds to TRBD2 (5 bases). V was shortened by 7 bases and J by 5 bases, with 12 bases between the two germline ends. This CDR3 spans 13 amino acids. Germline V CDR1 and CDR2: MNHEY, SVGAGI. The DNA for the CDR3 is TGTGCCAGCACCCACAAGAGGGACAATGAGCAGTTCTTC. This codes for CASTHKRDNEQFF.

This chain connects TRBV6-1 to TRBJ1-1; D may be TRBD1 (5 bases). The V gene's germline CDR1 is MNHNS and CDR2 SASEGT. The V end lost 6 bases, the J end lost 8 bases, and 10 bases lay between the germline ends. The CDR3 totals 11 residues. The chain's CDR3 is CASRSGAEAFF. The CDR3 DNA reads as TGTGCCAGCAGATCTGGGGCCGAAGCTTTCTTT.

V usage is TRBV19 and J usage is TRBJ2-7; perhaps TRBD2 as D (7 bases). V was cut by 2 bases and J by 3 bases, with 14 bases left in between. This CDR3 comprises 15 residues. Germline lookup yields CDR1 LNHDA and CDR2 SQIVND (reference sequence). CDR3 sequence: CASSISGGENYEQYF. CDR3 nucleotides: TGTGCCAGTAGTATATCGGGGGGCGAAAACTACGAGCAGTACTTC.

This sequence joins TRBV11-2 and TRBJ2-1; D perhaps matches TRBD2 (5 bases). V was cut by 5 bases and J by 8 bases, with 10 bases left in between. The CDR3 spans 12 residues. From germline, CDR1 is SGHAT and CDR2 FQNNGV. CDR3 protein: CASSQDSHEQFF. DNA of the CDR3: TGTGCCAGCAGCCAGGACTCCCATGAGCAGTTCTTC. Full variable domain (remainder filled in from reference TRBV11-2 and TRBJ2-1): EAGVAQSPRYKIIEKRQSVAFWCNPISGHATLYWYQQILGQGPKLLIQFQNNGVVDDSQLPKDRFSAERLKGVDSTLKIQPAKLEDSAVYLCASSQDSHEQFFGPGTRLTVL.

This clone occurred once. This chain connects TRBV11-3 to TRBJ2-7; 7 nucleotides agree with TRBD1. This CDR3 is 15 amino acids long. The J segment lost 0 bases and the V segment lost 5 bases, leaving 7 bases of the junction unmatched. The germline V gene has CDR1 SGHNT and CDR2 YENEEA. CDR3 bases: TGTGCCAGCAGCCTATCCGGGACAGCCTCCTACGAGCAGTACTTC. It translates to CASSLSGTASYEQYF.